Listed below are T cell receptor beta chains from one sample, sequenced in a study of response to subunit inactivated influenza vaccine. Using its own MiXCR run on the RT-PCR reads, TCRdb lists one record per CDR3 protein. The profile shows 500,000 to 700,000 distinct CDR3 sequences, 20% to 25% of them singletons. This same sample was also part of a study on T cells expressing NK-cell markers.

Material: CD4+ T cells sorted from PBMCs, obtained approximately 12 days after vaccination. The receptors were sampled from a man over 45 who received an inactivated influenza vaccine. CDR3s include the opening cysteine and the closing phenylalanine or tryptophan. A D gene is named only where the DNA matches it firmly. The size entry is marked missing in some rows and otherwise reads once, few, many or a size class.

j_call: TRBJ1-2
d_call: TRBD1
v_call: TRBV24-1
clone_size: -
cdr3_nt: TGTGCCACCAGTGATTTGCAGGGGGCGAGCGGCTACACCTTC
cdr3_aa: CATSDLQGASGYTF

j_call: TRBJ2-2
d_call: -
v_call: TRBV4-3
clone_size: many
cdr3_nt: TGCGCCAGCAGCCAAGATCGCGGGTCCGGGGAGCTGTTTTTT
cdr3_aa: CASSQDRGSGELFF

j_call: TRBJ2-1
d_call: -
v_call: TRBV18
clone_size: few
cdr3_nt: TGTGCCAGCTCACCTCCTGTGGCCGATGAGCAGTTCTTC
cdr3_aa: CASSPPVADEQFF

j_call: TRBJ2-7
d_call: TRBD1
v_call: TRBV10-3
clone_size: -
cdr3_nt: TGTGCCATCGCTGGACAGGGGGCGGTCGAGCAGTACTTC
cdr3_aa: CAIAGQGAVEQYF

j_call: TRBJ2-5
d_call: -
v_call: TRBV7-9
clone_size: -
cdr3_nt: TGTGCCAGCAGTTCGTTCGGGGCCCAGTACTTC
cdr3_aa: CASSSFGAQYF

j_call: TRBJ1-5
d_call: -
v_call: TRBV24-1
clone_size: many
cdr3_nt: TGTGCCACCAGTGACCTTAGCAATCAGCCCCAGCATTTT
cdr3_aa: CATSDLSNQPQHF

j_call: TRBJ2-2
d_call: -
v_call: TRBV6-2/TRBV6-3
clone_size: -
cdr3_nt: TGTGCCAGCAGTTACTCCTTGAACACCGGGGAGCTGTTTTTT
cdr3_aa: CASSYSLNTGELFF

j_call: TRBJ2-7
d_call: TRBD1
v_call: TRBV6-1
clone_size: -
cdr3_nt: TGTGCCAGCAGACCGGGACAGGGGGGTGAGCAGTACTTC
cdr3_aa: CASRPGQGGEQYF

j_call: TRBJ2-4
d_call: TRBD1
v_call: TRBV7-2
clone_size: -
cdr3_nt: TGTGCCAGCAGTCGACAGGGGGCCAAAAACATTCAGTACTTC
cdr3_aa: CASSRQGAKNIQYF

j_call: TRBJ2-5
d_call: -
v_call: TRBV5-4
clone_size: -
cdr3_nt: TGTGCCAGCAGCTCAAGGCTAGTCCAAGAGACCCAGTACTTC
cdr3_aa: CASSSRLVQETQYF

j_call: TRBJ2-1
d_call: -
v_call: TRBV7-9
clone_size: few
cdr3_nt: TGTGCCAGCAGCATCACCAGGAGGATCGATTACAATGAGCAGTTCTTC
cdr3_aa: CASSITRRIDYNEQFF

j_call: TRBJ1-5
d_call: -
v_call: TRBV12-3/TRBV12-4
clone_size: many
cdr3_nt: TGTGCCAGCAACACGATGGGGGGGACGGATCAGCCCCAGCATTTT
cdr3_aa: CASNTMGGTDQPQHF

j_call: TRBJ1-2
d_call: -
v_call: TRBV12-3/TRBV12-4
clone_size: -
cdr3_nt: TGTGCCAGCAGTTTAGGCGGGTTCTATGGCTACACCTTC
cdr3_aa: CASSLGGFYGYTF

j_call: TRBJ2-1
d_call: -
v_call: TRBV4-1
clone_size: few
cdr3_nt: TGCGCCAGCAGCCTTCAGGGGTATTTGGTCGATGAGCAGTTCTTC
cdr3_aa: CASSLQGYLVDEQFF

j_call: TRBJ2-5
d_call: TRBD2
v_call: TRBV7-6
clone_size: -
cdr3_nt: TGTGCCAGCAGCTTAGCAACTAGCGGGAGTGGTGAGACCCAGTACTTC
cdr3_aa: CASSLATSGSGETQYF

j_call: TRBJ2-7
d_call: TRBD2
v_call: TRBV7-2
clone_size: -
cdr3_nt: TGTGCCAGCAGCCGAGACCCCATGGCGGGAGGGTACGAGCAGTACTTC
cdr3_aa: CASSRDPMAGGYEQYF

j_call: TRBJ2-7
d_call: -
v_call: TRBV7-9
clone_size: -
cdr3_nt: TGTGCCAGCAGCTACCTCCGAGGCGCCTACGAGCAGTACTTC
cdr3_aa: CASSYLRGAYEQYF

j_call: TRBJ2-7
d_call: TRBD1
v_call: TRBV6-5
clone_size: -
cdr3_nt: TGTGCCAGCAGTTACTCACAGGGGGCATCGGGCGAGCAGTACTTC
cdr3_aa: CASSYSQGASGEQYF

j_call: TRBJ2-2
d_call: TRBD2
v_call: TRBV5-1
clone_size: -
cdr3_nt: TGCGCCAGCACAAAGGAACTAGCGGGAGTCTCCGGGGAGCTGTTTTTT
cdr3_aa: CASTKELAGVSGELFF

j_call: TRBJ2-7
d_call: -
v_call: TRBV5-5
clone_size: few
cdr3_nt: TGTGCCAGCAGCTTGTCCGGGGCGGCGGCCTCCTACGAGCAGTACTTC
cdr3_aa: CASSLSGAAASYEQYF

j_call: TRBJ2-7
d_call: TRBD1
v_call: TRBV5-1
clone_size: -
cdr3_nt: TGCGCCAGCAGCTGGGGGACAGACTACGAGCAGTACTTC
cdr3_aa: CASSWGTDYEQYF

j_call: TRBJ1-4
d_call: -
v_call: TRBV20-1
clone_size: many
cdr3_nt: TGCAGTGCCACGACAGCTACCAATGAAAAACTGTTTTTT
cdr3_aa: CSATTATNEKLFF

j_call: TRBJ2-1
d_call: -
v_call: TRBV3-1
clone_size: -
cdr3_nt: TGTGCCAGCAGCCAAGAGGGGGCCAATGAGCAGTTCTTC
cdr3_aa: CASSQEGANEQFF

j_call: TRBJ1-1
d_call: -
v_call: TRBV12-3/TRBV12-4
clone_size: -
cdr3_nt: TGTGCCAGCAGTTCCCCCTTAAACAGGGCGAACACTGAAGCTTTCTTT
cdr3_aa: CASSSPLNRANTEAFF

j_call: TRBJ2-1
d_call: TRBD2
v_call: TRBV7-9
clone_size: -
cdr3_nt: TGTGCCAGCTCTAGCGGGACCTACAATGAGCAGTTCTTC
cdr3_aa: CASSSGTYNEQFF

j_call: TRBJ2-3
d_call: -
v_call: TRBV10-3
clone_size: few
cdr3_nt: TGTGCCATCGCTACCGGGAGTAAGGGCACAGATACGCAGTATTTT
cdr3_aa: CAIATGSKGTDTQYF

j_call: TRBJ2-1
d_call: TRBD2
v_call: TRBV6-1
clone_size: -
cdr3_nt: TGTGCCAGCAGGTCCCGGCTAGCGGACAATGAGCAGTTCTTC
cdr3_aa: CASRSRLADNEQFF

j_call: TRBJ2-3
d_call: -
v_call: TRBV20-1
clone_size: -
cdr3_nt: TGCAGTGCTAGCTTTACGGGGGACCCCGATACGCAGTATTTT
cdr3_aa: CSASFTGDPDTQYF

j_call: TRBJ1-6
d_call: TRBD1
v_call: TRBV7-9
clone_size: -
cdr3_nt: TGTGCCAGCAGCCGGGACCGGGACAGATATTCACCCCTCCACTTT
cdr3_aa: CASSRDRDRYSPLHF

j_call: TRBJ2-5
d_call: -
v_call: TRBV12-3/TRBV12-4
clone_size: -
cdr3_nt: TGTGCCAGCAGTTTAAGTATATTCCGGAGGGGCCAAGAGACCCAGTACTTC
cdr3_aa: CASSLSIFRRGQETQYF

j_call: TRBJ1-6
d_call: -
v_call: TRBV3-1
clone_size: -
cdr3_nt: TGTGCCAGCAGGGCAGGGTTTTCACCCCTCCACTTT
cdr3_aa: CASRAGFSPLHF

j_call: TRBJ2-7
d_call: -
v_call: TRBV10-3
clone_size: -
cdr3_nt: TGTGCCATCAAAGACAACAATTCCCACGAGCAGTACTTC
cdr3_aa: CAIKDNNSHEQYF

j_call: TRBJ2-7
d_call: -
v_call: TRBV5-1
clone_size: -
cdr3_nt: TGCGCCAGCAGTGGGGGAGGACCCTACGAGCAGTACTTC
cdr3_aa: CASSGGGPYEQYF

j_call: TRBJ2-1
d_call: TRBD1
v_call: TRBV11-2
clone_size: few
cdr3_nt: TGTGCCAGCAGCTCCGGGCCGGACAGGCGTTACAATGAGCAGTTCTTC
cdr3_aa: CASSSGPDRRYNEQFF

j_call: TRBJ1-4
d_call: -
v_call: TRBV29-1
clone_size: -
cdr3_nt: TGCAGCGTTCGACAGGCAACTAATGAAAAACTGTTTTTT
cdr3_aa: CSVRQATNEKLFF

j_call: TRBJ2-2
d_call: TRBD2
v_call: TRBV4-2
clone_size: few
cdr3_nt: TGTGCCAGCAGCCGGGAAGGGATGACTAGCGGGAACTCTGTCACCGGGGAGCTGTTTTTT
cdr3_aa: CASSREGMTSGNSVTGELFF